This T cell receptor beta chain was retrieved from a study of OX40 agonist ivuxolimab in advanced cancers. For the wider study: Ivuxolimab was a fully human IgG2 agonistic monoclonal antibody targeting the costimulatory receptor OX40 (CD134). Patients were allowed to have had prior anti-PD-1, anti-PD-L1 or anti-CTLA-4 therapy, and around 40% of the dose-escalation patients had previously received checkpoint inhibitors. The purpose of peripheral TCRbeta sequencing was to test whether ivuxolimab changed TCR sequence diversity and led to clonal T-cell expansion. Intravenous ivuxolimab was administered to patients every 2 weeks at six dose levels: 0.01, 0.1, 0.3, 1.5, 3 and 10 mg/kg. Partial responses occurred in three dose-escalation patients: two with cutaneous melanoma and one with hepatocellular carcinoma. The dose-escalation cohort was about 87% male with a mean age of approximately 60 years, ranging from about 20 to 80. Among the approximately 50 dose-escalation patients, about 20 had hepatocellular carcinoma, roughly 15 melanoma, 9 renal cell carcinoma and 9 head and neck cancer. The paper covers the monotherapy dose-escalation part of the phase I ivuxolimab trial, which included N = 52 patients. Study-wide findings and limitations: At doses from 0.1 to 3.0 mg/kg, clonal expansion was seen in both CD4+ and CD8+ blood T cells between baseline and week 6. After ivuxolimab, more expanded clones were found on average in CD8+ T cells than in CD4+ T cells. The antigen specificity of the clonally expanded peripheral T cells was not determined. In the 0.1-3.0 mg/kg groups, partial responders were among the patients with the lowest normalized peripheral clonal expansion, particularly in CD8+ T cells. Low levels of normalized T-cell clonal expansion were also shown by some nonresponding patients.

Taken from the germline V gene, the CDR1 and CDR2 loops are LGHNA and YNFKEQ. V loses 0 bases, J loses 7 bases, and the germline ends lie 15 bases apart. Taken from cysteine to phenylalanine, the CDR3 has 16 residues. Kept here is only the CDR3 DNA, which spans 48 bases and is read in frame from base 1. Turning to this clone: Which antigen it targets is not known. Qualities for individual bases were not recorded, and no much larger clone is one base off.

Genomic DNA was isolated from the sorted cells so that the TCRbeta CDR3 region could be sequenced. The immunoSEQ Assay was used for sequencing of TCRbeta CDR3 regions. Entries here come from immuneACCESS through TCRdb and include only in-frame sequences with V and J called. Some clones fail to appear in such tables; in the studies checked, an unresolved V gene covers under half of the shortfall, and the cause of the remainder is unknown. The sample includes 22,000 or so clones, with 70% to 90% observed a single time. In total, the top ten clones hold about 30% of the sample. The trial excluded patients who had a history of autoimmune disease or who were on systemic immunosuppression. In every dose cohort, peripheral blood was drawn for TCR sequencing at baseline, cycle 4 day 1, and cycle 7 day 1. The samples were drawn from a first-in-human, open-label, multicenter phase I dose-escalation trial of ivuxolimab. Adults with locally advanced or metastatic melanoma, renal cell, hepatocellular, or head and neck squamous cell carcinoma were enrolled in the trial. Before TCR sequencing, CD4+ and CD8+ T cells were separately sorted from peripheral blood.

The sequence came from an adult with an advanced solid tumor such as melanoma, head and neck, liver or kidney cancer. The receptor chain draws on TRBV4-2 and TRBJ2-2, with a weak D call of TRBD2 (6 bases match). Sequenced material: CD4+ or CD8+ T cells sorted from blood, taken in a trial of the OX40 agonist ivuxolimab. The CDR3 region: CASSQDATSSFGELFF. The DNA reads as follows: TGTGCCAGCAGCCAAGATGCGACTAGTTCGTTCGGGGAGCTGTTTTTT.